This T cell receptor beta chain was captured in a study of shared clonotypes between healthy human individuals. The ends were cut back, 0 bases at V and 1 base at J, with 7 bases in the middle. Germline CDR1 is SGHDT and CDR2 is YYEEEE. The CDR3 is made up of 14 amino acids. Naive CD8 cells, CD45RO-negative and positively selected for CCR7, excluded terminally differentiated effector memory CD45RA+ cells. TCRdb's copy holds only in-frame clones and misses some; the assay was immunoSEQ multiplex PCR. In the table there are about 1,900,000 clones, approximately 94% of which are singletons. This clonotype originated in a man younger than 35 in good health. The chain uses TRBV5-6 and TRBJ1-1, with a tentative D call TRBD1 (6 bases). The sample consisted of naive CD8+ T cells sorted from blood. Here the CDR3 reads CASSLGQENTEAFF. The CDR3 DNA is TGTGCCAGCAGCTTGGGACAGGAGAACACTGAAGCTTTCTTT.